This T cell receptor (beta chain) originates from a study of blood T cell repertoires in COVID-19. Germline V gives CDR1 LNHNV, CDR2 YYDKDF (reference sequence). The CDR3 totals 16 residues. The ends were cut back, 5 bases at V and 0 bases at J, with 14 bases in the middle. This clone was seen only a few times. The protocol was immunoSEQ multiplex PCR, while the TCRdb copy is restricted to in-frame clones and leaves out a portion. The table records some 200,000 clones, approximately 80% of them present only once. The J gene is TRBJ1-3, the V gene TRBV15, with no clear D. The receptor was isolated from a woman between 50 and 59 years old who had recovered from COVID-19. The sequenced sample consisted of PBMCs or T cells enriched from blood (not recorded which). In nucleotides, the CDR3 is TGTGCCACCAGCGAGAACCCCCCAATCTCTGGAAACACCATATATTTT. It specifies CATSENPPISGNTIYF.